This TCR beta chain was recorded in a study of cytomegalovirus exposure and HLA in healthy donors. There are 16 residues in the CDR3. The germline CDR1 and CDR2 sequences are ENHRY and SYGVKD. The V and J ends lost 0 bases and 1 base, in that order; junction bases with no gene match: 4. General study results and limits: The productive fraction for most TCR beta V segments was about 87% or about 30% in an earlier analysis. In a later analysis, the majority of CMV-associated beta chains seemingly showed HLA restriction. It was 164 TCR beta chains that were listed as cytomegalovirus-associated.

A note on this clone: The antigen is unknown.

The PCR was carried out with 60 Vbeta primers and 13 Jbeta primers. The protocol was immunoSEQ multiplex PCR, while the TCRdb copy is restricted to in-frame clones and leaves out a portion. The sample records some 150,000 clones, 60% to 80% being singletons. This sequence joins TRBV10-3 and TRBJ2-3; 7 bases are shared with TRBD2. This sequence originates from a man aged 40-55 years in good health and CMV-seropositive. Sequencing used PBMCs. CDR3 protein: CAISESAGDGTDTQYF. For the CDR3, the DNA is TGTGCCATCAGTGAGTCCGCGGGAGATGGCACAGATACGCAGTATTTT.